Each of the 5 T cell receptor beta chains below was sequenced from the same sample in a study of T cell responses to AZD1222 COVID-19 vaccine. Some clones are missing from TCRdb's copy, which holds only in-frame ones; the method was immunoSEQ multiplex PCR. Among roughly 160,000 clones, approximately 90% were seen once, and the ten largest hold 4% to 4.5%. Sequenced here: peripheral blood, sampled 28 days after the second AZD1222 dose. These receptors were collected from an adult who received the AZD1222 COVID-19 vaccine.

This chain links TRBV3-1 (or the pseudogene TRBV3-2) with TRBJ1-2; D gene unclear. This CDR3 has 13 residues. Trimming took off 0 bases at V and 8 bases at J, with 10 bases between the two ends. The germline gives CDR1 LGHDT, CDR2 YNNKEL (reference sequence). CDR3 in amino acids: CASSQDHSSGYTF. DNA for the CDR3: TGTGCCAGCAGCCAAGATCATTCGTCCGGCTACACCTTC.

The chain recombines TRBV5-8 with TRBJ1-1, with no clear D. Trimming took off 0 bases at V and 1 base at J, with 7 bases between the two ends. This CDR3 contains 14 residues. Germline CDR1 and CDR2: SGHTS and YDEGEE. The CDR3 DNA reads TGTGCCAGCAGCTTGGGACACAGGAACACTGAAGCTTTCTTT. Amino acids: CASSLGHRNTEAFF. Full variable domain (outside the CDR3, taken from reference TRBV5-8 and TRBJ1-1): EAGVTQSPTHLIKTRGQQATLRCSPISGHTSVYWYQQALGLGLQFLLWYDEGEERNRGNFPPRFSGRQFPNYSSELNVNALELEDSALYLCASSLGHRNTEAFFGQGTRLTVV.

The CDR3 region is CASSESPGGQPQHF. As DNA, the CDR3 is TGCGCCAGCAGTGAGTCCCCCGGCGGTCAGCCCCAGCATTTT. This rearrangement joins TRBV10-2 to TRBJ1-5; D not certain. Germline values: CDR1 WSHSY, CDR2 SAAADI. There are 14 residues in the CDR3. Trimming removed 0 bases at V and 6 bases at J, with 9 bases between.

The chain couples TRBV5-4 to TRBJ2-3, with 11 bases that match TRBD2. CDR1 is SGHNT, CDR2 YYREEE, per germline (reference sequence). V was clipped by 5 bases and J by 6 bases; unmatched bases: 5. CDR3 size: 14 residues. CDR3 residues: CASSLAGGRDTQYF. CDR3 DNA: TGTGCCAGCAGTTTAGCGGGGGGGCGGGATACGCAGTATTTT. Looking up the rest from reference TRBV5-4 and TRBJ2-3 gives the full variable domain: ETGVTQSPTHLIKTRGQQVTLRCSSQSGHNTVSWYQQALGQGPQFIFQYYREEENGRGNFPPRFSGLQFPNYSSELNVNALELDDSALYLCASSLAGGRDTQYFGPGTRLTVL.

This sequence joins TRBV6-6 and TRBJ1-3, with D possibly matching TRBD1 (6 bases). This CDR3 has 15 residues. From germline, CDR1 is MNHNY and CDR2 SVGAGI (reference sequence). V lost 7 bases and J lost 2, with 15 bases in between. CDR3 sequence (DNA): TGTGCCAGCACCCCAGGGGCCTTAGCTGGAAACACCATATATTTT. This gives the protein CASTPGALAGNTIYF.